This TCR beta chain was recovered during a study of beta chain features in type 1 diabetes (dated by TCRdb to 2016 to 2018). Broadly, across the study: Mean age, gender distribution, total cell number and subset yield were not different between patients and healthy donors. Regulatory and stem cell-like memory subsets were obtained from only 8 patients and about eight healthy donors, while naive and central memory subsets were obtained from all 30 or so donors. Across all samples, some 110,000,000 sorted cells were examined, and cell number per subset correlated strongly with RNA yield. The study compared TCRB repertoires of sorted circulating CD4+ T cell subsets between recently diagnosed type 1 diabetes patients and matched healthy donors. General study outcomes and caveats: Naive, central memory and regulatory TCRB repertoires appeared more similar among patients than among healthy donors. Because small numbers of individuals were included in the HLA sub-analyses, any influence of HLA type on TCRB rearrangement was left unresolved. Sequencing cDNA rather than genomic DNA could over-represent highly expressing activated cells, although activation and CD3 levels did not differ between groups. Fewer insertions and more nucleotide deletions at VDJ recombination sites were observed in patients with type 1 diabetes, implying thymic rearrangement abnormalities. Type 1 diabetes patients showed a moderate but significant shortening of TCRB CDR3 length in all four CD4+ subsets. Shorter templates might be favored by PCR, yet because patient and control samples were amplified and corrected together, any such skew would affect both groups equally.

This clone came up a few times. Its target antigen remains unknown. No base quality information exists; no much larger clone differs at one position. From each donor, a single peripheral blood sample of approximately 110 mL on average was drawn into heparinised tubes. Naive, central memory, regulatory and stem cell-like memory CD4+ T cells were sorted on a BD FACSAria II using a panel including CD45RO, CCR7, CD25, CD127, CD95 and CD27. Purity was above 98% for every sorted population. Right away, PBMCs were isolated by Lymphoprep density gradient centrifugation and were stained directly, with no culture step. Samples were stained and sorted in pairs, with one healthy donor and one patient per experiment, so that batch effects were minimized. Taken from the germline V gene (reference sequence), the CDR1 and CDR2 loops are SEHNR and FQNEAQ. From cysteine to phenylalanine, the CDR3 is 13 amino acids long. Only CDR3 DNA is held: 39 bases, read in frame from base 1. V drops 4 bases and J drops 9 bases, leaving 13 bases in between.

The entire isolated RNA was reverse transcribed using the High Capacity cDNA Reverse Transcription Kit, and thus expressed TCRB transcripts were sequenced. Naive, central memory and regulatory T cell samples underwent deep immunoSEQ sequencing, averaging around 3.7 million total reads per sample. Sorted cells were lysed in RLT buffer and RNA was extracted with DNase-treated RNeasy Micro or Mini kits, depending on cell number. Each cell subset was processed on its own to prevent cross-contamination, while patient and healthy donor samples were processed together. The immunoSEQ multiplex PCR was used to amplify TCRB sequences from cDNA, yielding 87-bp fragments that span the CDR3 region. The amplicons were sequenced using the Illumina HiSeq platform. Concerning the study's data processing: Synthetic template baselines were used to correct PCR bias computationally, reads within Hamming distance 2 were collapsed together, and singletons that could not be merged were discarded. Reads were aligned to IMGT to assign V, D and J genes, CDR3 length, and insertions or deletions at six rearrangement sites. Within each subset, clonotype counts were normalized to the number of sorted cells before true diversity and Gini coefficients were calculated with the tcR R package. The overlap coefficient, calculated on TCRB nucleotide sequences, was used to measure repertoire sharing. Out-of-frame TCRB sequences from naive cells were analyzed to stand in for the pre-selection repertoire. Not all clones reach the TCRdb copy of this immuneACCESS table, which keeps in-frame sequences only. Checked studies attribute under half of the gap to unresolved V genes and leave the rest unexplained. That table supplies the V and J calls and clone size; D and trimming were determined from the DNA. For this sample there are approximately 250,000 clones; roughly an eighth appear just once. The top ten hold about 0.026% of the sample.

This sequence uses TRBV7-9 and TRBJ1-5; TRBD1 could be the D gene, as 6 bases match. The receptor was isolated from a woman aged 40 to 49 in good health. The source material was naive CD4+ T cells from blood. This sample's cell subset or site label indicates: true naive CD4+ T cells. The nucleotide sequence is TGTGCCAGCAGCTCCTTTCGACAGGCGCCCCAGCATTTT. This is translated as CASSSFRQAPQHF.